What follows are 31 T cell receptor beta chains derived from one specimen sequenced in a study of shared clonotypes between healthy human individuals. The protocol was immunoSEQ multiplex PCR, while the TCRdb copy is restricted to in-frame clones and leaves out a portion. Counted here are under 750,000 clones, 55% to 80% occurring once; the ten biggest clones make up approximately 1.7%. What was sequenced was memory CD4+ T cells sorted from blood. Documented subset: CD45RA-negative fraction. These receptors came from a woman between 25 and 40 years old in good health.

A few counts support this clone. The J gene is TRBJ2-7, the V gene TRBV5-1, with TRBD1 identical over 8 bases. The CDR3 loop spans 16 amino acids. The germline CDR1 and CDR2 sequences are SGHRS and YFSETQ. The V and J ends lost 0 bases and 1 base, in that order; junction bases with no gene match: 6. CDR3 DNA: TGCGCCAGCAGCTTGGGGGGAACAGGGGGTTCCTACGAGCAGTACTTC. This encodes CASSLGGTGGSYEQYF.

This clone was seen only a few times. CDR3 residues: CASSLETSFYEQYF. The CDR3 DNA reads TGCGCCAGCAGCTTGGAAACTAGCTTTTACGAGCAGTACTTC. The V and J genes are TRBV5-1 and TRBJ2-7, with a weak D call TRBD2 (6 bases). Germline V CDR1 and CDR2: SGHRS, YFSETQ. This CDR3 has 14 amino acids. The germline V and J ends were trimmed by 0 bases and 4 bases, with 11 bases remaining between them. Combining the CDR3 with reference TRBV5-1 and TRBJ2-7 gives the whole variable domain KAGVTQTPRYLIKTRGQQVTLSCSPISGHRSVSWYQQTPGQGLQFLFEYFSETQRNKGNFPGRFSGRQFSNSRSEMNVSTLELGDSALYLCASSLETSFYEQYFGPGTRLTVT.

The V call is TRBV28, the J call TRBJ2-7; the D gene could be TRBD1 or TRBD2 (6 bases each). This CDR3 contains 16 residues. Germline V gene lookup returns CDR1 MDHEN and CDR2 SYDVKM. V was pared by 4 bases and J by 4 bases, with 20 bases between. The CDR3 reads CASSSPLGGGRYEQYF. The CDR3 DNA reads TGTGCCAGCAGTTCCCCATTAGGGGGAGGAAGATACGAGCAGTACTTC.

The rearrangement joins TRBV28 to TRBJ2-1, with D hard to call. Germline assignment: CDR1 MDHEN and CDR2 SYDVKM. The ends were cut back, 6 bases at V and 9 bases at J, with 9 bases in the middle. CDR3 length equals 11 residues. The CDR3 region is CASSARPEQFF. CDR3 bases: TGTGCCAGCAGCGCCAGGCCTGAGCAGTTCTTC.

This chain uses TRBV5-4 with TRBJ2-1; D possibly uses TRBD1 or TRBD2 (5 bases each). Per germline, CDR1 SGHNT and CDR2 YYREEE (reference sequence). The CDR3 runs 16 residues. The V and J ends lost 4 bases and 0 bases respectively, with 14 bases between them. The CDR3 sequence: CASSRDGGSSYNEQFF. In DNA, the CDR3 is TGTGCCAGCAGCCGGGACGGCGGTAGCTCCTACAATGAGCAGTTCTTC.

This chain joins TRBV11-2 and TRBJ2-3; a possible D gene is TRBD2 (5 bases). The germline V gene has CDR1 SGHAT and CDR2 FQNNGV. The length of the CDR3 is 15 residues. Trimming cost V 1 base and J 9 bases, with 17 bases left between them. The CDR3 bases are TGTGCCAGCAGCTTAGCCGCGGGCGCTATTTGGACGCAGTATTTT. Translating gives CASSLAAGAIWTQYF. The variable domain in full, completed from reference TRBV11-2 and TRBJ2-3, reads EAGVAQSPRYKIIEKRQSVAFWCNPISGHATLYWYQQILGQGPKLLIQFQNNGVVDDSQLPKDRFSAERLKGVDSTLKIQPAKLEDSAVYLCASSLAAGAIWTQYFGPGTRLTVL.

The chain combines TRBV28 with TRBJ2-5, with D uncertain. The CDR3 loop spans 14 amino acids. Per germline, CDR1 MDHEN and CDR2 SYDVKM. V dropped 1 base and J dropped 1 base, with 7 bases sitting between them. The CDR3 DNA reads TGTGCCAGCAGTTTATTTTCTTCCCAAGAGACCCAGTACTTC. It encodes CASSLFSSQETQYF.

This clone has only a few counts. This chain connects TRBV23-1 to TRBJ1-2; D gene ambiguous. Being an ORF, TRBV23-1 has a function that is uncertain. Trimming took 4 bases from V and 3 from J, leaving 15 bases between them. This CDR3 contains 15 residues. In nucleotides, the CDR3 is TGCGCCAGCAGTCTCCACACGGGAGTTGACTATGGCTACACCTTC. It translates to CASSLHTGVDYGYTF.

The chain combines TRBV19 with TRBJ2-1, with 8 bases identical to TRBD2. After removal of 6 bases from V and 9 bases from J, the junction contained 10 bases not matched to a gene. The CDR3 consists of 14 residues. CDR1 and CDR2 (germline): LNHDA, SQIVND (reference sequence). Here the CDR3 DNA reads TGTGCCAGTAGACTGGGCGGAGCGGGAGTTGAGCAGTTCTTC. Translated: CASRLGGAGVEQFF.

V usage is TRBV5-1 and J usage is TRBJ2-2; D is possibly TRBD2 (6 bases). Germline V gene sequence: CDR1 SGHRS, CDR2 YFSETQ. CDR3 length: 15 amino acids. V was shortened by 1 base and J by 5 bases, with 12 bases between the two germline ends. In DNA, the CDR3 is TGCGCCAGCAGCTTGTATCCAGCGGGTACCGGGGAGCTGTTTTTT. It specifies CASSLYPAGTGELFF.

The genes are TRBV4-1 and TRBJ2-2; 8 bases agree with TRBD2. The CDR3 has 18 amino acids. CDR1 is MGHRA and CDR2 is YSYEKL in the germline V gene. Trimming at V came to 1 base and at J to 7 bases, leaving 14 bases not matched to a gene. This CDR3 is CASSQVWSPGGPGGELFF. Written as DNA, the CDR3 is TGCGCCAGCAGCCAAGTTTGGTCCCCGGGAGGGCCAGGCGGGGAGCTGTTTTTT.

The rearrangement joins TRBV19 to TRBJ2-5; D perhaps matches TRBD2 (6 bases). Judging by the DNA end, TRBJ2-7 fits better; the J call may be wrong. The CDR3 is made up of 14 amino acids. Germline V gene lookup returns CDR1 LNHDA and CDR2 SQIVND (reference sequence). CDR3 sequence reads: CASSIPGAGYEQYF. The CDR3, as DNA: TGTGCCAGTAGTATCCCCGGAGCGGGCTACGAGCAGTACTTC.

The chain recombines TRBV19 with TRBJ2-7, with D perhaps matching TRBD2 (5 bases). This CDR3 contains 14 residues. The germline CDR1 and CDR2 sequences are LNHDA and SQIVND (reference sequence). Trimming pared 4 bases from V and 4 bases from J, leaving 14 bases between. The CDR3 DNA reads TGTGCCAGTAGTAGGACCGGGGAAAGGTACGAGCAGTACTTC. Translating it yields CASSRTGERYEQYF.

In DNA form, the CDR3 reads TGCGCCAGCAGCCAAGATGTTGGGTACAATCAGCCCCAGCATTTT. Translation: CASSQDVGYNQPQHF. V gene TRBV4-1 combines with J gene TRBJ1-5; D unclear. The CDR3 is 15 amino acids. V shed 0 bases and J shed 3 bases, with 9 bases lying between them. Germline assignment: CDR1 MGHRA and CDR2 YSYEKL.

The V call is TRBV19, the J call TRBJ2-7; 10 positions agree with TRBD2. The junction had 9 bases not matched to a gene; V was cut back by 1 base and J by 6 bases. Germline V gene sequence: CDR1 LNHDA, CDR2 SQIVND (reference sequence). The CDR3 is 16 amino acids. CDR3 sequence (DNA): TGTGCCAGTAGTATAGCCGGGACTAGCGTTCGTGGCGAGCAGTACTTC. This codes for CASSIAGTSVRGEQYF.

J is TRBJ2-4 and V is TRBV5-6; TRBD1 is a possible D gene (6 bases). Trimming stripped 3 bases from V and 4 bases from J, with 8 bases between. There are 13 residues in the CDR3. The germline V gene has CDR1 SGHDT and CDR2 YYEEEE. CDR3 protein: CASSSTGKNIQYF. The CDR3 nucleotides are TGTGCCAGCAGCTCAACAGGGAAAAACATTCAGTACTTC.

V usage is TRBV2 and J usage is TRBJ2-5; D is unresolved. The tail of the sequence fits TRBJ2-7 better, so the J call may be wrong. Germline CDR1 is SNHLY and CDR2 is FYNNEI. The CDR3 covers 14 residues. In DNA, the CDR3 is TGTGCCAGCAGTGAAACGGTCCACTCCTACGAGCAGTACTTC. Its translation is CASSETVHSYEQYF.

The chain recombines TRBV4-2 with TRBJ1-1; 7 nucleotides line up with TRBD1. Germline lookup yields CDR1 LGHNA and CDR2 YNFKEQ. V was clipped by 2 bases and J by 4 bases; unmatched bases: 4. This CDR3 has 14 residues. CDR3 bases: TGTGCCAGCAGCCAACCGGGACAGAGCACTGAAGCTTTCTTT. As protein: CASSQPGQSTEAFF.

This chain links TRBV5-1 with TRBJ1-2; the D gene is possibly TRBD1 (5 bases). Trimming removed 4 bases from V and 0 bases from J, with 7 bases in between. Germline-derived CDR1 and CDR2 are SGHRS and YFSETQ. This CDR3 is built from 13 residues. CDR3 coding DNA: TGCGCCAGCAGCCCGACAGCTAACTATGGCTACACCTTC. This translates into CASSPTANYGYTF.

This sequence joins TRBV2 and TRBJ2-5; TRBD2 matches 7 bases. The J call is in doubt because the DNA end fits TRBJ2-7 better. Germline lookup yields CDR1 SNHLY and CDR2 FYNNEI. CDR3 length: 13 amino acids. CDR3 in DNA: TGTGCCAGCAGTGAGGTGGCGGGGGACGAGCAGTACTTC. This sequence encodes CASSEVAGDEQYF.

The gene calls are TRBV5-1 and TRBJ2-1; the match to TRBD2 covers 7 bases. The CDR3 runs to 19 residues. Germline V CDR1 and CDR2: SGHRS, YFSETQ. Trimming cost V 2 bases and J 2 bases; bases outside gene matches: 16. As DNA, the CDR3 is TGCGCCAGCAGCTTTCGGCTAGCGGACACGTTCTTCGCCTACAATGAGCAGTTCTTC. This codes for CASSFRLADTFFAYNEQFF. Supplemented by reference TRBV5-1 and TRBJ2-1, the full variable domain reads KAGVTQTPRYLIKTRGQQVTLSCSPISGHRSVSWYQQTPGQGLQFLFEYFSETQRNKGNFPGRFSGRQFSNSRSEMNVSTLELGDSALYLCASSFRLADTFFAYNEQFFGPGTRLTVL.

The genes are TRBV25-1 and TRBJ2-3; 7 positions agree with TRBD2. Germline lookup yields CDR1 MGHDK and CDR2 SYGVNS. This CDR3 is built from 16 residues. V was pared by 1 base and J by 0 bases, with 4 bases of the junction left unmatched. This CDR3 is CASSESTSTSTDTQYF. CDR3 coding DNA: TGTGCCAGCAGTGAATCGACTAGCACAAGCACAGATACGCAGTATTTT.

As for this clone: A much bigger clone sits one base away, suggesting this may be a read error. The chain employs TRBV28 and TRBJ1-1, with D uncertain. The V end was cut by 1 base, the J end by 4 bases, with 16 bases between. Germline V gene lookup returns CDR1 MDHEN and CDR2 SYDVKM. This CDR3 has 16 residues. This CDR3 reads CASSLSFVVGSTEAFF. CDR3 coding DNA: TGTGCCAGCAGTTTATCATTCGTTGTGGGGAGCACTGAAGCTTTCTTT.

V is TRBV5-1 and J is TRBJ2-3; TRBD1 agrees at 8 bases. The germline CDR1 and CDR2 sequences are SGHRS and YFSETQ. The CDR3 loop spans 15 amino acids. The trim removed 2 bases at V and 2 bases at J, leaving 4 bases unmatched. In DNA, the CDR3 is TGCGCCAGCAGCTTCATGGGACAGGCCACAGATACGCAGTATTTT. It yields the protein CASSFMGQATDTQYF.

This clone turned up a few times. V is TRBV2 and J is TRBJ1-4; a possible D gene is TRBD1 (5 bases). Germline V gene lookup returns CDR1 SNHLY and CDR2 FYNNEI. Trimming pared 4 bases from V and 1 base from J, leaving 13 bases between. The CDR3 is made up of 16 amino acids. CDR3 nucleotides: TGTGCCAGCAGTGTTATCAGGGTTTTAACTAATGAAAAACTGTTTTTT. Protein product: CASSVIRVLTNEKLFF.

The J gene is TRBJ1-1, the V gene TRBV28; D gene unclear. CDR1 is MDHEN and CDR2 is SYDVKM in the germline V gene. The CDR3 is 14 amino acids. Deletions cut 0 bases from V and 6 bases from J, with 11 bases between. The CDR3 is CASSLWALRAEAFF. The CDR3 nucleotides are TGTGCCAGCAGTTTATGGGCGCTGAGGGCTGAAGCTTTCTTT.

The chain is built from TRBV25-1 and TRBJ2-7; no clear D gene. Trimming took 4 bases from V and 0 from J, leaving 10 bases between them. This CDR3 contains 14 residues. Per germline, CDR1 MGHDK and CDR2 SYGVNS. The CDR3 DNA is TGTGCCAGCAGTGTTAACTGGGTCTCCTACGAGCAGTACTTC. Its protein is CASSVNWVSYEQYF.

The chain combines TRBV5-5 with TRBJ1-5, with D possibly TRBD1 on 5 matching bases. Trimming removed 0 bases from V and 7 bases from J, with 14 bases in between. This CDR3 region has 15 residues. Germline CDR1 reads SGHKS; CDR2 reads YYEKEE (reference sequence). CDR3 sequence: CASSLEAGPWQPQHF. In DNA, the CDR3 is TGTGCCAGCAGCTTGGAAGCAGGGCCGTGGCAGCCCCAGCATTTT.

On this clone: In the same sample, other DNA sequences code for this CDR3. This chain links TRBV7-9 with TRBJ2-3; the D is unclear. Germline V gene data show CDR1 as SEHNR and CDR2 as FQNEAQ (reference sequence). The CDR3 sequence is 12 residues long. With 6 bases removed from V and 5 bases from J, the gap between germline ends came to 9 bases. CDR3 coding DNA: TGTGCCAGCAGTCCCCGACGAGATACGCAGTATTTT. Protein product: CASSPRRDTQYF.

To note about this clone: The sample has other DNA sequences that encode this CDR3 too. The chain is built from TRBV29-1 and TRBJ2-3; D is ambiguous. The CDR3 spans 12 residues. CDR1 is SQVTM and CDR2 is ANQGSEA in the germline V gene. V was cut by 1 base and J by 0 bases, with 2 bases left in between. The DNA of the CDR3 is TGCAGCGTTGAAGGCAGCACAGATACGCAGTATTTT. Its protein is CSVEGSTDTQYF.

J is TRBJ2-7 and V is TRBV15; TRBD1 matches at 9 bases. CDR1 and CDR2 (germline): LNHNV, YYDKDF (reference sequence). J was trimmed by 5 bases and V by 4 bases; bases with no gene match: 9. The CDR3 loop spans 15 amino acids. CDR3 DNA sequence: TGTGCCACCAGCACCCGGGACAGGGCTGTCAACGAGCAGTACTTC. This translates into CATSTRDRAVNEQYF.